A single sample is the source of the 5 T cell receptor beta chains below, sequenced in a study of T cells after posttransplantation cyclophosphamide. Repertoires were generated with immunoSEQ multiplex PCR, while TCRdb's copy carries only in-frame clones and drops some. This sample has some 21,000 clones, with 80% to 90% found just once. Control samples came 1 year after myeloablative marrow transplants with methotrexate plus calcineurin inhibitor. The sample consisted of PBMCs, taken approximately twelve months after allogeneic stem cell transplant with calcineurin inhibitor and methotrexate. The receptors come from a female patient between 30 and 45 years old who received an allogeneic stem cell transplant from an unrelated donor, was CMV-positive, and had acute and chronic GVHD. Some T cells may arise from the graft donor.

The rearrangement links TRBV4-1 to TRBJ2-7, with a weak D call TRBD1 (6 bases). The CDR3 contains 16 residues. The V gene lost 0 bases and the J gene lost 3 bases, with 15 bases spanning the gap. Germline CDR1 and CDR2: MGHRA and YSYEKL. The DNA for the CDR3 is TGCGCCAGCAGCCAAGAAAAGAAACAGGGATTCTACGAGCAGTACTTC. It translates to CASSQEKKQGFYEQYF.

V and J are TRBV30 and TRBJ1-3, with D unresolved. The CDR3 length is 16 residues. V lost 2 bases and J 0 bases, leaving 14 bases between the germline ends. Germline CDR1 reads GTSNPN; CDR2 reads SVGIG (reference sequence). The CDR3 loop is CAWSFRTDYSGNTIYF. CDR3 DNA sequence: TGTGCCTGGAGTTTCAGGACGGACTACTCTGGAAACACCATATATTTT.

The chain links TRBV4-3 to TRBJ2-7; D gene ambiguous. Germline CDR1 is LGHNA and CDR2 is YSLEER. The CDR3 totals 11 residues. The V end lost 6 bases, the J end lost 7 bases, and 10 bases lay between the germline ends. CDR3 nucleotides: TGCGCCAGCAGAGACTTGGAGGAGCAGTACGTC. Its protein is CASRDLEEQYV.

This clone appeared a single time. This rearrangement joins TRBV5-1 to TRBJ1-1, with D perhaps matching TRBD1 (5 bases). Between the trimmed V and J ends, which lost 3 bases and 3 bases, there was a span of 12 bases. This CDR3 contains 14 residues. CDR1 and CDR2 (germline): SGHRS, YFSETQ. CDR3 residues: CASSSGLTDTEAFF. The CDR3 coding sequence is TGCGCCAGCAGCTCGGGACTGACCGACACTGAAGCTTTCTTT.

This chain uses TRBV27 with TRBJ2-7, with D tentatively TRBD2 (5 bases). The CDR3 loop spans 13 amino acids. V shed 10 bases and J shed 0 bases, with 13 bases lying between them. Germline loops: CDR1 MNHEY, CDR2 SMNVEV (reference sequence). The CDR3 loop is CATSEAGSYEQYV. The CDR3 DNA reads TGTGCCACCTCAGAGGCGGGCTCCTACGAGCAGTACGTC.